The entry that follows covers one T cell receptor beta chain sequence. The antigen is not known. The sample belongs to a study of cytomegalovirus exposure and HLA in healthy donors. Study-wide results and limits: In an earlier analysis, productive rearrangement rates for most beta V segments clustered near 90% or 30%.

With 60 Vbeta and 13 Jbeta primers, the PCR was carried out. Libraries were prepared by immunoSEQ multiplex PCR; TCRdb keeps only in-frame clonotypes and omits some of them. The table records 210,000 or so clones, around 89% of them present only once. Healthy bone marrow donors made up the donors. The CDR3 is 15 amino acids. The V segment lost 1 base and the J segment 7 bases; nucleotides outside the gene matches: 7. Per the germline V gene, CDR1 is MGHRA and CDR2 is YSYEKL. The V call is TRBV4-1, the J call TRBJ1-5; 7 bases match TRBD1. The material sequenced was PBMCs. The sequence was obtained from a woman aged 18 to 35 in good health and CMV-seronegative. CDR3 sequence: CASSQGQGAWQPQHF. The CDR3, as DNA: TGCGCCAGCAGCCAAGGACAGGGTGCGTGGCAGCCCCAGCATTTT.